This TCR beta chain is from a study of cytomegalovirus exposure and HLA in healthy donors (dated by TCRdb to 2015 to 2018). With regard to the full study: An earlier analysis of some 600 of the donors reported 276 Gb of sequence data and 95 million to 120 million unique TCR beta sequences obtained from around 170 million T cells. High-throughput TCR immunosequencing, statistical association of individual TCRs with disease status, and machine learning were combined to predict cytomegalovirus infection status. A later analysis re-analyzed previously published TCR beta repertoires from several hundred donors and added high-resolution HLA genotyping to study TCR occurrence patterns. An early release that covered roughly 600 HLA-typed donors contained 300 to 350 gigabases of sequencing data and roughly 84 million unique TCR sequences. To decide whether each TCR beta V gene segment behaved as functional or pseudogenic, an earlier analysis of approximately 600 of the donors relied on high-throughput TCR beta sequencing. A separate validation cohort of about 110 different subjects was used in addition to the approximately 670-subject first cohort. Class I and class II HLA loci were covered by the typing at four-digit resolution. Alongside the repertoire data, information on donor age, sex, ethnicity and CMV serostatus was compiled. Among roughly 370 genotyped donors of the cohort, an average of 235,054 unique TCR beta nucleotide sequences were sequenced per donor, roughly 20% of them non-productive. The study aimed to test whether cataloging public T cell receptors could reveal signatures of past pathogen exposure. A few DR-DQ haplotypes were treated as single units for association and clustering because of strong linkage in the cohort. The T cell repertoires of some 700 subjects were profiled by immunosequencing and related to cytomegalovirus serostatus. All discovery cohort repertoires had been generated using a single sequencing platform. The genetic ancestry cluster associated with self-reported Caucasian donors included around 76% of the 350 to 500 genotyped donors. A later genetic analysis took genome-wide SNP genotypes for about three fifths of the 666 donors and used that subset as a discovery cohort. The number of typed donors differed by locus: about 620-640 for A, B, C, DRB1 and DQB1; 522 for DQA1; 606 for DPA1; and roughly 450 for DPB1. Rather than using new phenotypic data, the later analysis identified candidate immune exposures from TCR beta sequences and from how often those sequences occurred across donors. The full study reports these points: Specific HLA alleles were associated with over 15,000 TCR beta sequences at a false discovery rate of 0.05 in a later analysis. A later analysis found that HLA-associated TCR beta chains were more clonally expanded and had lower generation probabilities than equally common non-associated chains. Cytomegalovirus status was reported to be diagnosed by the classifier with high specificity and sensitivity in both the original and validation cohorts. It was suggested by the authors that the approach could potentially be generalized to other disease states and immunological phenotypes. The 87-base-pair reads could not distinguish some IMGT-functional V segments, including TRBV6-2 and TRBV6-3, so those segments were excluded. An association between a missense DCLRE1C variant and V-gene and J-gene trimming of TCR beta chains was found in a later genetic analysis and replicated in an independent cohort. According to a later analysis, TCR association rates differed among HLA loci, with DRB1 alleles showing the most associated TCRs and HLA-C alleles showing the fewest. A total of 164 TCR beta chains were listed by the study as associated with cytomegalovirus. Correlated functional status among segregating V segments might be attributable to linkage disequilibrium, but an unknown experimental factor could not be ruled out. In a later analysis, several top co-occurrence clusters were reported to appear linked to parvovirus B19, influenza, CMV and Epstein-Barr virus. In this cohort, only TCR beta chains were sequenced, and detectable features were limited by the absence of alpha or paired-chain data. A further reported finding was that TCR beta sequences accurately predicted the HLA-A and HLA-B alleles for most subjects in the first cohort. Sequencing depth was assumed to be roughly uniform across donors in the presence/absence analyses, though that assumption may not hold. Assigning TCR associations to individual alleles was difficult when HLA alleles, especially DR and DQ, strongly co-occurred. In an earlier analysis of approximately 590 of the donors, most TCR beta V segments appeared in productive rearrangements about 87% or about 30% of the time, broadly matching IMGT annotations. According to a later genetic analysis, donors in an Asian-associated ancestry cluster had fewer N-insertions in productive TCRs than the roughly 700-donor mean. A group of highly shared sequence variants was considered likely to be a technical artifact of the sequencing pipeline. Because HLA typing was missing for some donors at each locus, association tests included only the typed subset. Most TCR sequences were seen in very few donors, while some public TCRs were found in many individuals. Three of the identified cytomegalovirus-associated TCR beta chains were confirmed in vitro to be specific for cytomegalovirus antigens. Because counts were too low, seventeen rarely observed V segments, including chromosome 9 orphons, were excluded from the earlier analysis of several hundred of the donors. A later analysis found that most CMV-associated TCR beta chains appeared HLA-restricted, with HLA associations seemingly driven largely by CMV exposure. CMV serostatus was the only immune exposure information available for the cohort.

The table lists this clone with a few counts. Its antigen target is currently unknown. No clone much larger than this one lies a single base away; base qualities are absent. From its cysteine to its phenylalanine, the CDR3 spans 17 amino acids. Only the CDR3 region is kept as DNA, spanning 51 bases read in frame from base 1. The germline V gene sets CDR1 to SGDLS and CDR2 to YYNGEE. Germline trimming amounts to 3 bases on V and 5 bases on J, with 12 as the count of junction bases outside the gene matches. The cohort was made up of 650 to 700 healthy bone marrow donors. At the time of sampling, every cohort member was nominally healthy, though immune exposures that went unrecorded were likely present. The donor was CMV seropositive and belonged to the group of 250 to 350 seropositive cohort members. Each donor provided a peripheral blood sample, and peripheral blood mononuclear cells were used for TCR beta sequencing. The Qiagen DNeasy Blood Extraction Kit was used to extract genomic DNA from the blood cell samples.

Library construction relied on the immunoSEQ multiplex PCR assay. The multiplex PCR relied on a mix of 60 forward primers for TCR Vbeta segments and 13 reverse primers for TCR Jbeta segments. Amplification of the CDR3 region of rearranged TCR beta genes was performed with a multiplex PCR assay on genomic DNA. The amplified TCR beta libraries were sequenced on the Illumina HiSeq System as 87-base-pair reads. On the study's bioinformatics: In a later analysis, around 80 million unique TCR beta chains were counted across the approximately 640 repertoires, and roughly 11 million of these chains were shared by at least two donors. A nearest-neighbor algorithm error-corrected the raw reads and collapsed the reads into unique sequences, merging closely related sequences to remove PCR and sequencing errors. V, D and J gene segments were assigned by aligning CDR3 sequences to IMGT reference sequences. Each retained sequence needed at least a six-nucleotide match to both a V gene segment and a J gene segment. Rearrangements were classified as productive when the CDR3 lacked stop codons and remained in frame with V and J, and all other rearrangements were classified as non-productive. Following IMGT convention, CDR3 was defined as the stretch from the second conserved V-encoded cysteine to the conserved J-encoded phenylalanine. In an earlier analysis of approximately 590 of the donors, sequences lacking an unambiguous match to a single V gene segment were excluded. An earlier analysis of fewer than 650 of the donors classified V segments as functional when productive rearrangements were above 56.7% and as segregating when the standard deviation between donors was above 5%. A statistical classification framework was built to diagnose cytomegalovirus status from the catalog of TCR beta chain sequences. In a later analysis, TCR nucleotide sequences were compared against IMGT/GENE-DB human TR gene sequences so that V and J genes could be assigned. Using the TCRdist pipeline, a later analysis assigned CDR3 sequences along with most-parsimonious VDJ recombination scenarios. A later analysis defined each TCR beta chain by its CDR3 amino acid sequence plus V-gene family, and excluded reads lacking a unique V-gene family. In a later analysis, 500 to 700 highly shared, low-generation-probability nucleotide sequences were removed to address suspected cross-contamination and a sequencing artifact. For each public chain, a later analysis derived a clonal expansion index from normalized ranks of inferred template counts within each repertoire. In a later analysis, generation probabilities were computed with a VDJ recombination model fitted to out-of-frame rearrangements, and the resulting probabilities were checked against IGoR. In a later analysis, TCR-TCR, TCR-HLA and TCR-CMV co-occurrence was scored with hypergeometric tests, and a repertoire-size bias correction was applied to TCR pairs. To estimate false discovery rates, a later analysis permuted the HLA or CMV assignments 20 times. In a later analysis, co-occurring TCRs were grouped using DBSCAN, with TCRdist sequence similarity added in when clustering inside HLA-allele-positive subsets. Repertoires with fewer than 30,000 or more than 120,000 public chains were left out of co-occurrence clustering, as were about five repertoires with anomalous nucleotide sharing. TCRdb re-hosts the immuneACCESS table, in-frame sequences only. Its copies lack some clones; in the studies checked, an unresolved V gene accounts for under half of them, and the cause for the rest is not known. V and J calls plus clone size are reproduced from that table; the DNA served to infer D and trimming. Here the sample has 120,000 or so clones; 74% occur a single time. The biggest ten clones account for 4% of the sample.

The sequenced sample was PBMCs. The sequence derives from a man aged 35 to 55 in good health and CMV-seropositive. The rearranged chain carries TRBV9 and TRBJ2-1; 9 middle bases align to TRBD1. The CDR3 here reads CASSGVLPGQGNNEQFF. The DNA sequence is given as TGTGCCAGCAGCGGAGTCTTACCGGGACAGGGAAACAATGAGCAGTTCTTC.